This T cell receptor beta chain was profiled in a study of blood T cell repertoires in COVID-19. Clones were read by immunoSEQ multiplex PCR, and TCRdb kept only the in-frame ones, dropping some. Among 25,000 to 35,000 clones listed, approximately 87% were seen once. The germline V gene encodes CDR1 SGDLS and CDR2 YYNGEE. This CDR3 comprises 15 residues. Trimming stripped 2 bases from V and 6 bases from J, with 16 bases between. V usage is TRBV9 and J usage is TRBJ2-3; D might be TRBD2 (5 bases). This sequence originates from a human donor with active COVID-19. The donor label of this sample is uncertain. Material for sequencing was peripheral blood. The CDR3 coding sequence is TGTGCCAGCAGCGTCGCGAGGGCAGGCAGCGATACGCAGTATTTT. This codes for CASSVARAGSDTQYF.